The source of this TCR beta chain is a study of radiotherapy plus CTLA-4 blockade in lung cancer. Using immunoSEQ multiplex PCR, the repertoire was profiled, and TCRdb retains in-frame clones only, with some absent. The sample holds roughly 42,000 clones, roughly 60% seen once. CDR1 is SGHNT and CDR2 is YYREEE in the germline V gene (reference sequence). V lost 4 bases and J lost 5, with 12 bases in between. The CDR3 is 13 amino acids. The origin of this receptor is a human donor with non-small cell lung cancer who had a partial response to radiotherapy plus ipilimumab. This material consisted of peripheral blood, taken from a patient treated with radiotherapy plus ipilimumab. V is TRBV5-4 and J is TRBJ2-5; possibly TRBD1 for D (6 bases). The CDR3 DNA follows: TGTGCCAGCAGCCTGCCAGGGGAGGAGACCCAGTACTTC. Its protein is CASSLPGEETQYF.